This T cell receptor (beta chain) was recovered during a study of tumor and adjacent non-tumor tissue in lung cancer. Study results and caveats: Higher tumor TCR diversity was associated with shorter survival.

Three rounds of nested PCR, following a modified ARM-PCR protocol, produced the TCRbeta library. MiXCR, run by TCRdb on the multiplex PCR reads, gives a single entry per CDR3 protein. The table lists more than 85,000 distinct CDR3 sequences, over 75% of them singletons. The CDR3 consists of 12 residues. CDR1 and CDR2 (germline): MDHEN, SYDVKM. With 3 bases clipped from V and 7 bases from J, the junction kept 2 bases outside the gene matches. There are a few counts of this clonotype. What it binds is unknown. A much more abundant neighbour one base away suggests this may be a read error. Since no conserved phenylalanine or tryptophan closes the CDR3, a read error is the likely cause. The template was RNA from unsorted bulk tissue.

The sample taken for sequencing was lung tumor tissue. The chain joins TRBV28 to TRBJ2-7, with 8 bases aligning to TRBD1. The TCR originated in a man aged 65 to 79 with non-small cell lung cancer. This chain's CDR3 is CASSLTGDEQYL. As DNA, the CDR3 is TGTGCCAGCAGTTTGACAGGGGATGAGCAGTACCTC.